One and the same sample provided the 26 T cell receptor beta chains below, sequenced in a study of blood T cell repertoires in COVID-19. Method: immunoSEQ multiplex PCR; TCRdb's copy keeps in-frame clones and lacks some. The data contain some 90,000 clones, 55% to 80% of them singletons. Sequenced material: peripheral blood. All receptors come from a woman aged 55-69 years in a cohort sampled during active or convalescent COVID-19.

The chain couples TRBV5-1 to TRBJ2-3; 9 bases map to TRBD2. CDR3 length: 14 amino acids. Germline values: CDR1 SGHRS, CDR2 YFSETQ. Trimming took 3 bases from V and 4 from J; bases not matched to a gene: 3. The CDR3 nucleotides are TGCGCCAGCAGCTCTTTAGCGGGGGCAGATACGCAGTATTTT. Protein sequence: CASSSLAGADTQYF. The whole variable domain, remainder taken from reference TRBV5-1 and TRBJ2-3, is KAGVTQTPRYLIKTRGQQVTLSCSPISGHRSVSWYQQTPGQGLQFLFEYFSETQRNKGNFPGRFSGRQFSNSRSEMNVSTLELGDSALYLCASSSLAGADTQYFGPGTRLTVL.

This rearrangement joins TRBV4-1 to TRBJ2-7, with D possibly being TRBD1 (6 bases). This CDR3 is 17 amino acids long. The V end lost 1 base, the J end lost 0 bases, and 16 bases lay between the germline ends. Germline-derived CDR1 and CDR2 are MGHRA and YSYEKL. The CDR3 spells CASSQGSQGPNSYEQYF. CDR3 bases: TGCGCCAGCAGCCAAGGGTCGCAGGGGCCGAACTCCTACGAGCAGTACTTC.

The chain is built from TRBV6-5 and TRBJ1-2; a possible D gene is TRBD1 (6 bases). CDR1 is MNHEY and CDR2 is SVGAGI in the germline V gene. The V end lost 2 bases, the J end lost 5 bases, and 15 bases lay between the germline ends. This CDR3 has 15 amino acids. The CDR3 DNA reads as TGTGCCAGCAGTTACGGCGGGGGGCTGGAATATGGCTACACCTTC. Translated: CASSYGGGLEYGYTF.

The chain links TRBV4-3 to TRBJ1-2; the match to TRBD1 covers 10 bases. Germline V gives CDR1 LGHNA, CDR2 YSLEER. The CDR3 consists of 19 residues. V dropped 1 base and J dropped 1; count of bases not matched to a gene: 12. The CDR3 bases are TGCGCCAGCAGCCAAGCTATAAGTGGGACAGGGGATGTTAACTATGGCTACACCTTC. It is translated as CASSQAISGTGDVNYGYTF.

The chain employs TRBV30 and TRBJ1-2, with 8 bases aligning to TRBD1. V lost 3 bases and J lost 0; bases outside the gene matches: 9. The CDR3 runs 16 residues. Germline lookup yields CDR1 GTSNPN and CDR2 SVGIG (reference sequence). The CDR3 bases are TGTGCCTGGAGCGAAGGGGACAGGAGACCTAACTATGGCTACACCTTC. Encoded protein: CAWSEGDRRPNYGYTF. Looking up the rest from reference TRBV30 and TRBJ1-2 gives the full variable domain: SQTIHQWPATLVQPVGSPLSLECTVEGTSNPNLYWYRQAAGRGLQLLFYSVGIGQISSEVPQNLSASRPQDRQFILSSKKLLLSDSGFYLCAWSEGDRRPNYGYTFGSGTRLTVV.

The rearrangement links TRBV2 to TRBJ2-7; perhaps TRBD1 as D (6 bases). Germline V gives CDR1 SNHLY, CDR2 FYNNEI. The CDR3 covers 15 residues. V was clipped by 7 bases and J by 1 base, with 17 bases between them. CDR3 region: CASNIRATGSYEQYF. The CDR3 DNA reads TGTGCCAGCAACATCAGAGCGACAGGTTCCTACGAGCAGTACTTC.

The V and J genes are TRBV4-2 and TRBJ1-2, with a tentative D call TRBD1 (6 bases). CDR3 length: 15 amino acids. Germline V CDR1 and CDR2: LGHNA, YNFKEQ. Trimming removed 0 bases at V and 1 base at J, with 9 bases between. The CDR3 loop reads CASSQDLDSNYGYTF. The CDR3 nucleotides read TGTGCCAGCAGCCAAGATCTGGACAGTAACTATGGCTACACCTTC.

The gene calls are TRBV6-5 and TRBJ2-7; D gene unclear. This CDR3 comprises 11 residues. Germline values: CDR1 MNHEY, CDR2 SVGAGI. The CDR3 is CAAQFAYEQYF. Written as DNA, the CDR3 is TGTGCGGCACAGTTCGCCTACGAGCAGTACTTC.

The chain recombines TRBV7-8 with TRBJ2-3; TRBD2 matches at 10 bases. Germline V lookup: CDR1 SGHVS, CDR2 FQNEAQ. CDR3 length equals 16 residues. The J segment lost 7 bases and the V segment lost 1 base, leaving 8 bases of the junction unmatched. CDR3 sequence: CASSLGSGGAFYTQYF. In DNA form, the CDR3 reads TGTGCCAGCAGCTTAGGGAGCGGGGGGGCTTTTTATACGCAGTATTTT.

The chain links TRBV2 to TRBJ1-3; 8 bases map to TRBD1. The CDR3 length is 14 residues. Germline-derived CDR1 and CDR2 are SNHLY and FYNNEI. The V gene end was trimmed by 6 bases and the J gene end by 3 bases; junction bases not matched to a gene: 4. CDR3 loop: CASRQQGVGNTIYF. The CDR3, as DNA: TGTGCCAGCAGACAACAGGGGGTTGGAAACACCATATATTTT.

This clone has more than one count but fewer than ten. The CDR3 region is CASKPSGVLTDTQYF. CDR3 DNA: TGTGCCAGTAAACCTAGCGGAGTCCTCACAGATACGCAGTATTTT. This chain uses TRBV19 with TRBJ2-3; 7 nucleotides match TRBD2. V shed 7 bases and J 2 bases; nucleotides not matched to a gene: 9. The CDR3 is 15 residues long. Germline V gene data show CDR1 as LNHDA and CDR2 as SQIVND (reference sequence).

The chain combines TRBV6-6 with TRBJ2-3, with 8 bases matching TRBD2. V dropped 5 bases and J dropped 4; count of bases not matched to a gene: 23. CDR1 and CDR2 (germline): MNHNY, SVGAGI (reference sequence). The CDR3 is made up of 20 amino acids. Here the CDR3 reads CASSPQGMIFGTRSPDTQYF. In nucleotides, the CDR3 is TGTGCCAGCAGTCCACAGGGAATGATTTTCGGGACTAGGAGCCCAGATACGCAGTATTTT.

The chain combines TRBV18 with TRBJ1-1; D perhaps matches TRBD1 (5 bases). Germline CDR1 KGHSH, CDR2 LQKENI. The germline V and J ends were trimmed by 2 bases and 0 bases, with 13 bases remaining between them. The CDR3 is made up of 16 amino acids. The CDR3 reads CASSPFLQGMNTEAFF. CDR3 bases: TGTGCCAGCTCACCATTCCTCCAGGGCATGAACACTGAAGCTTTCTTT.

The V and J genes are TRBV30 and TRBJ2-5; D might be TRBD2 (6 bases). Germline V gene data show CDR1 as GTSNPN and CDR2 as SVGIG (reference sequence). This CDR3 comprises 15 residues. The germline V and J ends were trimmed by 0 bases and 0 bases, with 11 bases remaining between them. The CDR3 DNA sequence: TGTGCCTGGAGTGTAGGCGGGACGTACCAAGAGACCCAGTACTTC. Translating it yields CAWSVGGTYQETQYF.

The rearrangement links TRBV20-1 to TRBJ2-7, with D perhaps TRBD2 (7 bases). Germline-derived CDR1 and CDR2 are DFQATT and SNEGSKA (reference sequence). The CDR3 length is 14 residues. The V gene lost 6 bases and the J gene lost 4 bases, with 19 bases spanning the gap. For the CDR3, the DNA is TGCAGTGCGAGTCGAGGGGGGGGCCGGTACGAGCAGTACTTC. Translating it yields CSASRGGGRYEQYF.

This chain uses TRBV5-1 with TRBJ2-7, with unresolved D. The germline V and J ends were trimmed by 0 bases and 3 bases, with 7 bases remaining between them. The CDR3 covers 13 residues. Germline assignment: CDR1 SGHRS and CDR2 YFSETQ. CDR3 DNA: TGCGCCAGCAGCTTGGATTCCCGCTACGAGCAGTACTTC. This encodes CASSLDSRYEQYF.

This clone was seen a few times. This chain joins TRBV5-1 and TRBJ1-3; the D is unclear. CDR1 is SGHRS, CDR2 YFSETQ, per germline. Trimming shortened V by 4 bases and J by 3 bases, and 14 bases separated the two germline ends. The CDR3 is 15 amino acids. For the CDR3, the DNA is TGCGCCAGCAGCCTCCGTTCCGGGATTGGAAACACCATATATTTT. Translated: CASSLRSGIGNTIYF.

The chain is built from TRBV7-6 and TRBJ2-2; 7 nucleotides line up with TRBD1. CDR1 is SGHVS, CDR2 FNYEAQ, per germline. Trimming took 5 bases from V and 2 from J; bases not matched to a gene: 11. The CDR3 sequence is 17 residues long. The CDR3: CASSERQGSFNTGELFF. CDR3 coding DNA: TGTGCCAGCAGCGAAAGACAGGGTTCGTTTAACACCGGGGAGCTGTTTTTT.

This clone was picked up a small number of times. The chain combines TRBV3-1 (or the pseudogene TRBV3-2) with TRBJ1-5, with a tentative D call TRBD1 (5 bases). With 1 base removed from V and 3 bases from J, the gap between germline ends came to 10 bases. This CDR3 has 15 residues. CDR1 and CDR2 from the germline V gene are LGHDT and YNNKEL (reference sequence). CDR3: CASSQGGRDNQPQHF. The CDR3 DNA reads TGTGCCAGCAGCCAAGGGGGGAGGGACAATCAGCCCCAGCATTTT.

The CDR3 region has the DNA TGCGCCAGCAGCCAGACTAGCGGGGGGGCCGCAGATACGCAGTATTTT. This codes for CASSQTSGGAADTQYF. This chain joins TRBV5-1 and TRBJ2-3, with TRBD2 matching over 14 bases. CDR1 is SGHRS, CDR2 YFSETQ, per germline. The CDR3 has 16 amino acids. Trimming removed 4 bases from V and 4 bases from J; junction bases left unmatched: 5.

The chain links TRBV18 to TRBJ1-1; D unresolved. Looked up from germline, CDR1 is KGHSH and CDR2 is LQKENI. The ends were cut back, 4 bases at V and 0 bases at J, with 9 bases in the middle. This CDR3 contains 14 residues. CDR3 protein: CASSLGLMNTEAFF. The CDR3 DNA follows: TGTGCCAGCTCACTCGGACTTATGAACACTGAAGCTTTCTTT. Together with reference TRBV18 and TRBJ1-1, the CDR3 gives the full variable domain: NAGVMQNPRHLVRRRGQEARLRCSPMKGHSHVYWYRQLPEEGLKFMVYLQKENIIDESGMPKERFSAEFPKEGPSILRIQQVVRGDSAAYFCASSLGLMNTEAFFGQGTRLTVV.

This clone was seen ten or more times. The chain is built from TRBV4-2 and TRBJ1-3, with D unresolved. This CDR3 is 18 amino acids long. Trimming removed 0 bases from V and 0 bases from J, with 15 bases in between. Germline V gene lookup returns CDR1 LGHNA and CDR2 YNFKEQ. CDR3 region: CASSQDPFRSLSGNTIYF. In DNA, the CDR3 is TGTGCCAGCAGCCAAGATCCCTTTCGGAGCCTCTCTGGAAACACCATATATTTT.

This chain connects TRBV3-1 (or the pseudogene TRBV3-2) to TRBJ1-2; no reliable D call. V lost 1 base, J lost 7 bases, and 19 bases lay in between. Germline CDR1 reads LGHDT; CDR2 reads YNNKEL (reference sequence). The CDR3 is 16 residues long. CDR3 region: CASSQGIGGGLLGYTF. The CDR3 DNA reads as TGTGCCAGCAGCCAAGGAATAGGCGGAGGTCTGCTTGGCTACACCTTC.

This clone was counted once. This chain connects TRBV28 to TRBJ2-7; no clear D gene. CDR3 size: 11 residues. Trimming left V 7 bases short and J 7 bases short, with 11 bases between. The V gene's germline CDR1 is MDHEN and CDR2 SYDVKM. The CDR3 loop is CASTAGWEQYF. CDR3 nucleotide sequence: TGTGCCAGCACCGCCGGTTGGGAGCAGTACTTC. The full variable domain, rest sourced from reference TRBV28 and TRBJ2-7, is DVKVTQSSRYLVKRTGEKVFLECVQDMDHENMFWYRQDPGLGLRLIYFSYDVKMKEKGDIPEGYSVSREKKERFSLILESASTNQTSMYLCASTAGWEQYFGPGTRLTVT.

This clone was counted a few times. The chain links TRBV10-3 to TRBJ1-5; no clear D gene. The ends were cut back, 4 bases at V and 4 bases at J, with 8 bases in the middle. The CDR3 is 13 amino acids. CDR1 is ENHRY and CDR2 is SYGVKD in the germline V gene. For the CDR3, the DNA is TGTGCCATCAGTGTCGAAGAGAATCAGCCCCAGCATTTT. Translated, it gives CAISVEENQPQHF.

The V and J genes are TRBV30 and TRBJ1-2; maybe TRBD1 (5 bases). Germline values: CDR1 GTSNPN, CDR2 SVGIG (reference sequence). The CDR3 contains 10 residues. Trimming took 8 bases from V and 8 from J, leaving 12 bases between them. Here the CDR3 reads CAPGQGGYTF. In DNA, the CDR3 is TGTGCCCCAGGGCAAGGAGGCTACACCTTC.